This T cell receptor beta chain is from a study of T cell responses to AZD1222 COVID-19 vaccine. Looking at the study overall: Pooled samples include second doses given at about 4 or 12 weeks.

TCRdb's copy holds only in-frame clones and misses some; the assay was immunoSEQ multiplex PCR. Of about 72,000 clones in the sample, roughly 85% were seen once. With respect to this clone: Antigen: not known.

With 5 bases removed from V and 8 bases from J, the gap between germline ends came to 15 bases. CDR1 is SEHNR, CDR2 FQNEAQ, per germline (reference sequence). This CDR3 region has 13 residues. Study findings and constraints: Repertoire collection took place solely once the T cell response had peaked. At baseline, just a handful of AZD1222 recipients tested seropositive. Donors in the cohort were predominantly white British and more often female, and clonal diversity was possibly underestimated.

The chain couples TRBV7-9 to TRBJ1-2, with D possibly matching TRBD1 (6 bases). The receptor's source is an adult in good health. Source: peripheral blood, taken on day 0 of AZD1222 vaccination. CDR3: CASSQDREQGYTF. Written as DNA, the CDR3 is TGTGCCAGCAGCCAGGACAGAGAGCAAGGCTACACCTTC.